This record looks at one TCR beta chain sequence and its context. Profiling relied on immunoSEQ multiplex PCR, and the TCRdb table lists in-frame clones only, not all of them. The table includes roughly 70,000 clones, about 83% detected once. The data are from a study of T cell responses to AZD1222 COVID-19 vaccine. Germline CDR1 is MNHEY and CDR2 is SVGAGI. V was cut by 2 bases and J by 2 bases, with 16 bases left in between. CDR3 length: 16 amino acids. Second-dose groups at about 4 or about 12 weeks were pooled. The receptor's source is an adult who received the AZD1222 COVID-19 vaccine. The sample here was peripheral blood, taken 28 days after the second AZD1222 dose. The chain couples TRBV6-5 to TRBJ2-7; D is ambiguous. CDR3 nucleotides: TGTGCCAGCAGTTACGGGTTCAGCGCCCTTCCCTACGAGCAGTACTTC. Amino acids: CASSYGFSALPYEQYF.